These 21 T cell receptor beta chains were sequenced from one sample in a study of fetal regulatory T cell absence and autoimmunity. Here immunoSEQ multiplex PCR was the method, and the copy in TCRdb shows in-frame clones only, minus some. In the table there are 95,000 to 100,000 clones, 60% to 80% of which are singletons. The sequencing sample was made of pancreas tissue. The receptor source for this set is a male donor with IPEX syndrome.

This rearrangement joins TRBV9 to TRBJ1-1, with a tentative D call TRBD1 (5 bases). Germline V gene lookup returns CDR1 SGDLS and CDR2 YYNGEE. This CDR3 contains 14 residues. The V and J ends lost 0 bases and 7 bases respectively, with 13 bases between them. This CDR3 is CASSVAYQGSEAFF. The CDR3 DNA follows: TGTGCCAGCAGCGTAGCTTACCAGGGAAGTGAAGCTTTCTTT. Supplemented by reference TRBV9 and TRBJ1-1, the full variable domain reads DSGVTQTPKHLITATGQRVTLRCSPRSGDLSVYWYQQSLDQGLQFLIQYYNGEERAKGNILERFSAQQFPDLHSELNLSSLELGDSALYFCASSVAYQGSEAFFGQGTRLTVV.

The J gene is TRBJ1-2, the V gene TRBV5-1; 7 bases match TRBD1. CDR3 length: 15 amino acids. The V gene's germline CDR1 is SGHRS and CDR2 YFSETQ. V shed 3 bases and J 2 bases; nucleotides not matched to a gene: 7. CDR3 residues: CASSYTEGANYGYTF. CDR3 nucleotides: TGCGCCAGCAGCTACACCGAGGGGGCGAACTATGGCTACACCTTC.

The chain couples TRBV4-1 to TRBJ2-1; 7 nucleotides line up with TRBD2. The V and J ends lost 1 base and 9 bases, in that order; junction bases with no gene match: 12. The CDR3 has 16 amino acids. Germline V gene sequence: CDR1 MGHRA, CDR2 YSYEKL. The DNA of the CDR3 is TGCGCCAGCAGCCAAGGATTTAGGGCCTGGGGGGGTGAGCAGTTCTTC. It yields the protein CASSQGFRAWGGEQFF.

The chain has TRBV5-6 and TRBJ2-3; 9 bases are shared with TRBD2. CDR3 size: 15 residues. CDR1 SGHDT and CDR2 YYEEEE come from the germline V gene. Trimming at V came to 5 bases and at J to 4 bases, leaving 8 bases not matched to a gene. CDR3 residues: CASSHSGGGADTQYF. Written as DNA, the CDR3 is TGTGCCAGCAGTCATAGCGGGGGAGGGGCAGATACGCAGTATTTT.

This clone was recorded once. The chain has TRBV6-5 and TRBJ2-7; D unresolved. Germline V lookup: CDR1 MNHEY, CDR2 SVGAGI. With 0 bases removed from V and 0 bases from J, the gap between germline ends came to 9 bases. This CDR3 spans 15 amino acids. For the CDR3, the DNA is TGTGCCAGCAGTTACTCGGCCTTGCGCTCCTACGAGCAGTACTTC. Protein product: CASSYSALRSYEQYF.

The gene calls are TRBV7-9 and TRBJ2-7; D perhaps matches TRBD1 (6 bases). V was cut by 2 bases and J by 1 base, with 12 bases left in between. This CDR3 comprises 15 residues. Germline lookup yields CDR1 SEHNR and CDR2 FQNEAQ (reference sequence). The CDR3 region is CASSLFQGSSYEQYF. CDR3 nucleotide sequence: TGTGCCAGCAGCTTATTCCAGGGGTCATCCTACGAGCAGTACTTC.

The rearrangement joins TRBV2 to TRBJ2-7; 8 nucleotides agree with TRBD2. CDR1 is SNHLY, CDR2 FYNNEI, per germline. With 0 bases clipped from V and 0 bases from J, the junction kept 7 bases outside the gene matches. CDR3 length: 17 residues. For the CDR3, the DNA is TGTGCCAGCAGTGAAGCCTTACGGGGGGGCATCTCCTACGAGCAGTACTTC. Its protein product is CASSEALRGGISYEQYF.

The V and J genes are TRBV6-5 and TRBJ1-3, with D possibly TRBD1 on 5 matching bases. There are 15 residues in the CDR3. V lost 6 bases and J lost 0, with 12 bases in between. CDR1 is MNHEY, CDR2 SVGAGI, per germline. This CDR3 reads CASRPGLFSGNTIYF. The CDR3 DNA follows: TGTGCCAGCAGACCGGGACTGTTCTCTGGAAACACCATATATTTT.

This clone was seen just once. This chain uses TRBV13 with TRBJ2-1; 9 bases match TRBD2. V was pared by 1 base and J by 8 bases, with 9 bases of the junction left unmatched. The CDR3 consists of 16 residues. Germline V gives CDR1 PRHDT, CDR2 FYEKMQ (reference sequence). CDR3 protein: CASSLVRGRARHEQFF. The CDR3 DNA is TGTGCCAGCAGCTTAGTTCGCGGGAGGGCCAGGCATGAGCAGTTCTTC.

The chain carries TRBV7-9 and TRBJ1-1; TRBD1 aligns across 7 bases. The V segment lost 5 bases and the J segment 1 base; nucleotides outside the gene matches: 7. The V gene's germline CDR1 is SEHNR and CDR2 FQNEAQ (reference sequence). The CDR3 spans 15 residues. Here the CDR3 DNA reads TGTGCCAGCAGCCCGCCCGGGACAGCGAACACTGAAGCTTTCTTT. Translation: CASSPPGTANTEAFF. The variable domain in full, with the rest retrieved from reference TRBV7-9 and TRBJ1-1, is DTGVSQNPRHKITKRGQNVTFRCDPISEHNRLYWYRQTLGQGPEFLTYFQNEAQLEKSRLLSDRFSAERPKGSFSTLEIQRTEQGDSAMYLCASSPPGTANTEAFFGQGTRLTVV.

The rearrangement joins TRBV5-1 to TRBJ2-3; 8 bases agree with TRBD1. The CDR3 has 15 amino acids. V was pared by 1 base and J by 3 bases, with 4 bases of the junction left unmatched. Per the germline V gene, CDR1 is SGHRS and CDR2 is YFSETQ. CDR3: CASSLSQGVTDTQYF. The DNA of the CDR3 is TGCGCCAGCAGCTTGTCACAGGGGGTTACAGATACGCAGTATTTT.

This clone came up a few times. The J gene is TRBJ1-2, the V gene TRBV30; TRBD1 is a possible D gene (5 bases). The ends were cut back, 1 base at V and 2 bases at J, with 5 bases in the middle. Germline V gives CDR1 GTSNPN, CDR2 SVGIG (reference sequence). The CDR3 spans 12 residues. The CDR3, as DNA: TGTGCCTGGAGTGGGACAAACTATGGCTACACCTTC. It codes for CAWSGTNYGYTF.

The V gene is TRBV19, the J gene TRBJ1-3; D unresolved. The CDR3 covers 13 residues. In germline, CDR1 is LNHDA, CDR2 SQIVND (reference sequence). V lost 6 bases and J 2 bases, leaving 8 bases between the germline ends. CDR3 nucleotides: TGTGCCAGTAGGCTTGTAGCTGGAAACACCATATATTTT. Its protein is CASRLVAGNTIYF.

The chain recombines TRBV19 with TRBJ1-5; D is unclear. CDR3 length: 18 amino acids. The V end was cut by 7 bases, the J end by 0 bases, with 22 bases between. Germline V CDR1 and CDR2: LNHDA, SQIVND (reference sequence). The CDR3 DNA follows: TGTGCCAGTACAATCCCCCTCCCGGGATTCTATAGCAATCAGCCCCAGCATTTT. It specifies CASTIPLPGFYSNQPQHF.

This clone was seen a single time. CDR3 DNA sequence: TGTGCCAGCAGCTTAGGACATATGAACATTCAGTACTTC. It specifies CASSLGHMNIQYF. The V call is TRBV7-9, the J call TRBJ2-4; D ambiguous. The CDR3 has 13 residues. From germline, CDR1 is SEHNR and CDR2 FQNEAQ (reference sequence). Trimming removed 1 base at V and 7 bases at J, with 8 bases between.

This clone was detected a few times. Here the CDR3 DNA reads TGTGCCAGCAGTTACTCGGGGCTTGCCCATCAGCATTTT. Amino acid sequence: CASSYSGLAHQHF. The chain employs TRBV6-5 and TRBJ1-5; TRBD1 might be the D (5 bases). Deletions cut 0 bases from V and 13 bases from J, with 13 bases between. There are 13 residues in the CDR3. Per germline, CDR1 MNHEY and CDR2 SVGAGI.

This clone was detected only once. The rearrangement joins TRBV30 to TRBJ2-5, with TRBD2 matching 14 bases. CDR1 and CDR2 from the germline V gene are GTSNPN and SVGIG (reference sequence). V dropped 4 bases and J dropped 4; count of bases not matched to a gene: 5. The CDR3 contains 15 residues. The CDR3 DNA reads as TGTGCCTGGACCAGACTAGCGGGGGGGCGAGAGACCCAGTACTTC. This sequence encodes CAWTRLAGGRETQYF.

The chain recombines TRBV2 with TRBJ1-2, with D unclear. CDR3 size: 15 residues. The V gene's germline CDR1 is SNHLY and CDR2 FYNNEI. Trimming shortened V by 4 bases and J by 3 bases, and 15 bases separated the two germline ends. CDR3 bases: TGTGCCAGCAGTGGTAGTTGGGCGATGGACTATGGCTACACCTTC. Protein product: CASSGSWAMDYGYTF.

The rearrangement uses TRBV10-1 and TRBJ2-7; D uncertain. The V and J ends lost 0 bases and 4 bases respectively, with 7 bases between them. In germline, CDR1 is WNHNN, CDR2 SYGVQD (reference sequence). This CDR3 is built from 13 residues. The CDR3 DNA sequence: TGCGCCAGCAGTGAGTCTTTGGGTTACGAGCAGTACTTC. Its protein is CASSESLGYEQYF.

The V gene is TRBV4-1, the J gene TRBJ2-3, with D tentatively TRBD1 or TRBD2 (5 bases each). Trimming stripped 2 bases from V and 7 bases from J, with 31 bases between. Per germline, CDR1 MGHRA and CDR2 YSYEKL. This CDR3 comprises 20 residues. CDR3 amino acids: CASSQCLYLPPGPETYTQYF. For the CDR3, the DNA is TGCGCCAGCAGCCAATGCTTATATTTGCCCCCGGGACCCGAGACTTATACGCAGTATTTT.

The chain has TRBV27 and TRBJ2-1; 7 bases agree with TRBD2. V gave up 6 bases and J gave up 7 bases; unmatched junction bases: 9. Germline CDR1 is MNHEY and CDR2 is SMNVEV (reference sequence). There are 14 residues in the CDR3. In DNA form, the CDR3 reads TGTGCCAGCAGACCGAGCGGGATTAAGAATGAGCAGTTCTTC. It is translated as CASRPSGIKNEQFF.